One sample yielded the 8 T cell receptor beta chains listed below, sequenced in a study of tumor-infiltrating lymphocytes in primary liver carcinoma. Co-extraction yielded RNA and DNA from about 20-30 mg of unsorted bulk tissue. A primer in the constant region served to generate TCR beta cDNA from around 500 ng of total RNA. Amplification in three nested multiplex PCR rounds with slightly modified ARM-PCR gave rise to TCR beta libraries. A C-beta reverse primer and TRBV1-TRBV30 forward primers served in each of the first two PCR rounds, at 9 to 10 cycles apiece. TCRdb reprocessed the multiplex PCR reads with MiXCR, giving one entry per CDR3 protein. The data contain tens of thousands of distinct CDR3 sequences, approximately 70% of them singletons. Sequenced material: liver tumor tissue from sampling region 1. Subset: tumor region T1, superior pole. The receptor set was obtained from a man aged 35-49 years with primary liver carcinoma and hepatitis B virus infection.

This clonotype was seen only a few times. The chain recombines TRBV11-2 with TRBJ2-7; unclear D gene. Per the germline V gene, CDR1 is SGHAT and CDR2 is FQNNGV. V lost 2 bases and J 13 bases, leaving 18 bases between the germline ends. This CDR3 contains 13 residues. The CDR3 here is CASSLSEPASHYF. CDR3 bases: TGTGCCAGCAGCTTAAGTGAGCCAGCGTCGCATTACTTC.

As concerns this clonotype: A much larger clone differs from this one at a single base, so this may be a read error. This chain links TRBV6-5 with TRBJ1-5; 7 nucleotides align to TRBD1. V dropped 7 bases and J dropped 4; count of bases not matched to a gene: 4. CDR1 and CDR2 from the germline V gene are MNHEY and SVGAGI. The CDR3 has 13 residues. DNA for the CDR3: TGTGCCAGCAATAGGGACAGAAATCAGCCCCAGCATTTT. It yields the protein CASNRDRNQPQHF.

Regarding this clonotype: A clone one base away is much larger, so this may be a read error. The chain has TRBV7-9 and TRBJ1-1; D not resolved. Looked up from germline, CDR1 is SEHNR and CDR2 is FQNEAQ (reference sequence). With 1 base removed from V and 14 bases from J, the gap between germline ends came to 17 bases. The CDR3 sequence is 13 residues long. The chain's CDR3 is CASSLEVNTDAFF. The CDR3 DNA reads TGTGCCAGCAGCTTAGAAGTGAACACTGATGCCTTCTTT.

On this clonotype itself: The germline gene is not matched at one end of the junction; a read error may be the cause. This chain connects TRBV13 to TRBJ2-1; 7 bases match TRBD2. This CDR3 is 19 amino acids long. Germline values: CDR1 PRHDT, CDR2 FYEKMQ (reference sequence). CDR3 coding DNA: TGTGCCAGCAGCCCCCCGACCGGGACTAACGCCCGAAACGTGAATGGGCAGTTCTTC. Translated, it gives CASSPPTGTNARNVNGQFF.

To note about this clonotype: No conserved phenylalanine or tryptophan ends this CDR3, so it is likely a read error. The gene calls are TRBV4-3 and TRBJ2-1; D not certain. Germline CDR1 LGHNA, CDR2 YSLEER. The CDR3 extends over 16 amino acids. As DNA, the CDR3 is TGCGCCAGCAACCAAGAAAGAGTAGACACCTACAATGAGCAGTTCTAC. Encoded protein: CASNQERVDTYNEQFY.

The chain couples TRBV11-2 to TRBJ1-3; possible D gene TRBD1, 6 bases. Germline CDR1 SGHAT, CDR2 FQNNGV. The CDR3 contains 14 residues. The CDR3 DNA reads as TGTGTCAGGAGCTTAGGGGGATCCGGAAACACCATATATTTT. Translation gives CVRSLGGSGNTIYF.

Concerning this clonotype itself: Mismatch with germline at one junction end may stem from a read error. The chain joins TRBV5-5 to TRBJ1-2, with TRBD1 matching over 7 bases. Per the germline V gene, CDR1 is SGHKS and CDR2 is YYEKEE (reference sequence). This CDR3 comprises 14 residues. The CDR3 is CAGSSGQAHYGYTF. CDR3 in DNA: TGTGCCGGCAGCTCTGGACAGGCCCACTATGGCTACACCTTC. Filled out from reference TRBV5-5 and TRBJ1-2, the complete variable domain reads DAGVTQSPTHLIKTRGQQVTLRCSPISGHKSVSWYQQVLGQGPQFIFQYYEKEERGRGNFPDRFSARQFPNYSSELNVNALLLGDSALYLCAGSSGQAHYGYTFGSGTRLTVV.

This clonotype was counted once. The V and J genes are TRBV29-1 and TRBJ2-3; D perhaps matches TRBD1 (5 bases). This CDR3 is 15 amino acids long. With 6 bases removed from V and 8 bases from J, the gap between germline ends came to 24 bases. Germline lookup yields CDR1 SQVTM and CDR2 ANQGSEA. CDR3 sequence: CSVAPSGHRTGTQYF. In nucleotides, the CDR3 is TGCAGCGTCGCTCCCTCTGGACACCGCACCGGTACGCAGTATTTT.